This paragraph covers one TCR beta chain sequence. The PCR had 60 Vbeta and 13 Jbeta primers. Produced via immunoSEQ multiplex PCR; TCRdb's table is partial and in-frame only. Counted here are 250,000 to 300,000 clones, around 90% occurring once; the ten biggest clones make up 1.5% to 2%. These data are taken from a study of cytomegalovirus exposure and HLA in healthy donors. This clonotype was sampled from a girl aged 2 to 10 in good health and CMV-seronegative. Input material: PBMCs.

The CDR3 DNA reads as TGTGCCAGCAGTTTGGAGGGGGAAAAACTGTTTTTT. Residues: CASSLEGEKLFF. The chain uses TRBV28 and TRBJ1-4; maybe TRBD1 (5 bases). The CDR3 has 12 amino acids. V lost 3 bases to trimming and J lost 8 bases, with 7 bases between them. Per germline, CDR1 MDHEN and CDR2 SYDVKM.